These T cell receptor beta chains were read from a single sample in a study of OX40 agonist ivuxolimab in advanced cancers. Using immunoSEQ multiplex PCR, the repertoire was profiled, and TCRdb retains in-frame clones only, with some absent. Counted here are over 30,000 clones, 82% occurring once; the ten biggest clones make up 1.8%. The sequenced sample was CD4+ or CD8+ T cells sorted from blood, obtained in a trial of the OX40 agonist ivuxolimab. Source of these receptors: an adult with an advanced solid tumor such as melanoma, head and neck, liver or kidney cancer. Both conserved end residues are part of each CDR3. D genes are given only for firm matches.

D gene: -
V gene: TRBV7-2
J gene: TRBJ2-2
CDR3 protein: CASSLNGAQVVSGELFF

D gene: TRBD1
V gene: TRBV5-1
J gene: TRBJ1-1
CDR3 protein: CASSMTGVETEAFF

D gene: -
V gene: TRBV5-1
J gene: TRBJ2-3
CDR3 protein: CASSQTEDTQYF

D gene: TRBD1
V gene: TRBV19
J gene: TRBJ2-1
CDR3 protein: CASSIGDSTYNEQFF

D gene: TRBD1
V gene: TRBV7-2
J gene: TRBJ1-2
CDR3 protein: CASRTGGIYGYTF

D gene: TRBD1
V gene: TRBV9
J gene: TRBJ1-2
CDR3 protein: CASSVGTGSGHGYTF

D gene: -
V gene: TRBV5-8
J gene: TRBJ2-2
CDR3 protein: CASSRLREQGGTGELFF

D gene: TRBD1
V gene: TRBV14
J gene: TRBJ2-7
CDR3 protein: CASRKTGAASSYEQYF

D gene: TRBD1
V gene: TRBV18
J gene: TRBJ1-2
CDR3 protein: CASSPQPGQGPYGYTF

D gene: -
V gene: TRBV6-1
J gene: TRBJ1-6
CDR3 protein: CASSEFGGVSYNSPLHF

D gene: TRBD1
V gene: TRBV7-8
J gene: TRBJ1-2
CDR3 protein: CASSPSTGNYGYTF

D gene: TRBD1
V gene: TRBV4-3
J gene: TRBJ1-2
CDR3 protein: CASSQTDREWFGYTF

D gene: -
V gene: TRBV7-9
J gene: TRBJ1-2
CDR3 protein: CAVRQRGGGYTF

D gene: -
V gene: TRBV7-2
J gene: TRBJ1-4
CDR3 protein: CASSLSPSREKLFF

D gene: -
V gene: TRBV7-8
J gene: TRBJ2-6
CDR3 protein: CASSLVMGAGANVLTF

D gene: -
V gene: TRBV7-2
J gene: TRBJ2-2
CDR3 protein: CASSFRWTGELFF

D gene: -
V gene: TRBV7-2
J gene: TRBJ2-1
CDR3 protein: CASSSRRSVVNEQFF

D gene: -
V gene: TRBV5-1
J gene: TRBJ2-1
CDR3 protein: CASSLWTQDYEQFF

D gene: -
V gene: TRBV5-6
J gene: TRBJ1-6
CDR3 protein: CASSFGFTGTSPLHF

D gene: TRBD2
V gene: TRBV30
J gene: TRBJ2-3
CDR3 protein: CAWTIAGGPTDTQYF

D gene: -
V gene: TRBV6-1
J gene: TRBJ1-6
CDR3 protein: CASSEIVGQSPLHF

D gene: -
V gene: TRBV7-7
J gene: TRBJ1-6
CDR3 protein: CASSYSDTHSPLHF

D gene: -
V gene: TRBV7-2
J gene: TRBJ1-5
CDR3 protein: CASSPNGGSGGGQPQHF

D gene: -
V gene: TRBV5-6
J gene: TRBJ1-2
CDR3 protein: CASSLAASWRGYTF

D gene: TRBD1
V gene: TRBV4-3
J gene: TRBJ1-2
CDR3 protein: CASSQQGGDLGHYTF

D gene: -
V gene: TRBV19
J gene: TRBJ1-1
CDR3 protein: CASLSQGSGTEAFF

D gene: TRBD1
V gene: TRBV2
J gene: TRBJ2-2
CDR3 protein: CASRTGGTGELFF

D gene: -
V gene: TRBV19
J gene: TRBJ2-1
CDR3 protein: CASSIAQPYNEQFF

D gene: -
V gene: TRBV5-1
J gene: TRBJ1-1
CDR3 protein: CASSLGSAGGTEAFF

D gene: -
V gene: TRBV9
J gene: TRBJ2-1
CDR3 protein: CASSTSYNEQFF

D gene: TRBD1
V gene: TRBV6-5
J gene: TRBJ1-5
CDR3 protein: CASRPGTGIIKPQHF